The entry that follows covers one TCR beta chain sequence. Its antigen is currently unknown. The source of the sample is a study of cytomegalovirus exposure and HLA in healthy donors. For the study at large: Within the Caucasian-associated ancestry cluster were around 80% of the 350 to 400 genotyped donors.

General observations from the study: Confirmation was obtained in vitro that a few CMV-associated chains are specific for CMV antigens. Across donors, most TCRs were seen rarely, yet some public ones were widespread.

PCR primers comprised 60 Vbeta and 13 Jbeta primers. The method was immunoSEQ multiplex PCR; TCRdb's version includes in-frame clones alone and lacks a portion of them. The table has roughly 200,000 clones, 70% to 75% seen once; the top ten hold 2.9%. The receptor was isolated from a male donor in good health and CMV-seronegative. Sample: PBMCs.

The CDR3 DNA reads TGTGCCAGCAGCAACTCGTATGGGAGGGCCAGCAACAATGAGCAGTTCTTC. This translates into CASSNSYGRASNNEQFF. The chain couples TRBV28 to TRBJ2-1, with TRBD2 matching over 7 bases. J lost 5 bases, V lost 6 bases, and 16 bases had no gene match. The CDR3 contains 17 residues. Germline V gene sequence: CDR1 MDHEN, CDR2 SYDVKM.